This entry lists 17 T cell receptor beta chains sequenced from one sample in a study of blood T cell repertoires in COVID-19. Here immunoSEQ multiplex PCR was the method, and the copy in TCRdb shows in-frame clones only, minus some. The sample yields roughly 190,000 clones, roughly 82% seen once. Sequencing input: peripheral blood. The receptors were gathered from a woman in her sixties with COVID-19, enrolled during active disease.

The chain employs TRBV2 and TRBJ1-6, with TRBD1 identical over 10 bases. This CDR3 has 16 amino acids. CDR1 and CDR2 (germline): SNHLY, FYNNEI. Trimming removed 4 bases from V and 7 bases from J; junction bases left unmatched: 7. As DNA, the CDR3 is TGTGCCAGCAGTGCGGGACAGGGGTTCCGGAATTCACCCCTCCACTTT. Its protein product is CASSAGQGFRNSPLHF.

The V gene is TRBV18, the J gene TRBJ2-1, with 9 bases matching TRBD2. Germline CDR1 reads KGHSH; CDR2 reads LQKENI. With 4 bases clipped from V and 7 bases from J, the junction kept 5 bases outside the gene matches. The CDR3 consists of 14 residues. The CDR3 region is CASSRSGGDNEQFF. DNA for the CDR3: TGTGCCAGCTCACGTAGCGGGGGTGATAATGAGCAGTTCTTC.

This chain uses TRBV19 with TRBJ2-1; 9 positions match TRBD1. CDR1 and CDR2 from the germline V gene are LNHDA and SQIVND (reference sequence). V shed 5 bases, J shed 7 bases, and the junction held 15 bases outside the gene matches. This CDR3 comprises 17 residues. The DNA for the CDR3 is TGTGCCAGTAGTGCCGGGACAGGGAGTTCGGCGGGGAATGAGCAGTTCTTC. As protein: CASSAGTGSSAGNEQFF.

The J gene is TRBJ2-7, the V gene TRBV28; D may be TRBD1 (5 bases). The V and J ends lost 4 bases and 5 bases respectively, with 15 bases between them. From germline, CDR1 is MDHEN and CDR2 SYDVKM. The CDR3 length is 14 residues. The CDR3 loop reads CASSSLYRFDEQYF. CDR3 sequence (DNA): TGTGCCAGCAGTTCTCTTTACAGGTTCGACGAGCAGTACTTC.

The count of this clone is one. The rearrangement uses TRBV4-2 and TRBJ1-4; 12 bases line up with TRBD1. Germline assignment: CDR1 LGHNA and CDR2 YNFKEQ. V was pared by 4 bases and J by 7 bases, with 4 bases of the junction left unmatched. This CDR3 contains 15 residues. CDR3 bases: TGTGCCAGCAGCCGGGGGACAGGGGGCTCTGAAAAACTGTTTTTT. Protein product: CASSRGTGGSEKLFF.

The CDR3 is CASSVEAGAFTDTQYF. CDR3 in DNA: TGTGCCAGCAGCGTAGAGGCGGGGGCCTTCACAGATACGCAGTATTTT. V is TRBV9 and J is TRBJ2-3, with D perhaps matching TRBD2 (7 bases). CDR3 length equals 16 residues. CDR1 and CDR2 from the germline V gene are SGDLS and YYNGEE. Trimming removed 0 bases from V and 2 bases from J, with 13 bases in between.

This chain uses TRBV5-4 with TRBJ1-2; D is perhaps TRBD1 (5 bases). Germline values: CDR1 SGHNT, CDR2 YYREEE (reference sequence). The germline V and J ends were trimmed by 4 bases and 8 bases, with 21 bases remaining between them. There are 15 residues in the CDR3. Here the CDR3 reads CASSASTAAARGYTF. The CDR3 DNA follows: TGTGCCAGCAGCGCGTCGACAGCCGCGGCGAGAGGCTACACCTTC.

The chain employs TRBV4-3 and TRBJ2-7; TRBD1 agrees at 8 bases. Trimming removed 8 bases from V and 5 bases from J; junction bases left unmatched: 2. The germline V gene encodes CDR1 LGHNA and CDR2 YSLEER. The CDR3 loop spans 11 amino acids. CDR3 DNA: TGCGCCAGCGGACAGGGTAACGAGCAGTACTTC. Its protein product is CASGQGNEQYF.

The rearrangement joins TRBV18 to TRBJ2-1; 8 nucleotides line up with TRBD2. CDR3 length: 17 amino acids. Germline V gene data show CDR1 as KGHSH and CDR2 as LQKENI. V was clipped by 3 bases and J by 6 bases; unmatched bases: 13. CDR3 region: CASSPGHSGIKGNEQFF. The CDR3 DNA reads TGTGCCAGCTCACCGGGGCATAGCGGGATTAAGGGCAATGAGCAGTTCTTC.

The chain employs TRBV28 and TRBJ2-7; 7 bases map to TRBD1. The ends lost 5 bases at V and 8 bases at J; junction bases unmatched: 12. The CDR3 is 14 residues long. Germline CDR1 reads MDHEN; CDR2 reads SYDVKM. The chain's CDR3 is CASSLSGGIRQQYF. The DNA of the CDR3 is TGTGCCAGCAGTCTATCAGGGGGAATCAGACAGCAGTACTTC.

The genes are TRBV19 and TRBJ1-2, with D uncertain. The germline V gene has CDR1 LNHDA and CDR2 SQIVND (reference sequence). With 3 bases removed from V and 4 bases from J, the gap between germline ends came to 12 bases. The CDR3 is made up of 14 amino acids. CDR3: CASSIHPFGYGYTF. The CDR3 DNA is TGTGCCAGTAGTATCCACCCCTTCGGCTATGGCTACACCTTC.

V gene TRBV2 combines with J gene TRBJ2-7; D ambiguous. The CDR3 consists of 13 residues. V was pared by 5 bases and J by 3 bases, with 11 bases between. Germline V gene data show CDR1 as SNHLY and CDR2 as FYNNEI. The CDR3 is CASSLPEIYEQYV. CDR3 in DNA: TGTGCCAGCAGTCTCCCGGAGATCTACGAGCAGTACGTC.

The chain joins TRBV7-2 to TRBJ2-1; tentative D call: TRBD2 (5 bases). Germline V gives CDR1 SGHTA, CDR2 FQGNSA. Trimming cost V 5 bases and J 2 bases, with 7 bases left between them. The CDR3 sequence is 13 residues long. The CDR3 sequence: CASSAGAYNEQFF. The CDR3 nucleotides are TGTGCCAGCAGCGCGGGTGCCTACAATGAGCAGTTCTTC.

The V gene is TRBV3-1 (or the pseudogene TRBV3-2), the J gene TRBJ2-7, with 10 bases aligning to TRBD2. The CDR3 is 14 amino acids. Germline lookup yields CDR1 LGHDT and CDR2 YNNKEL (reference sequence). The trim removed 3 bases at V and 4 bases at J, leaving 3 bases unmatched. This chain's CDR3 is CASSHFSGRYEQYF. CDR3 nucleotide sequence: TGTGCCAGCAGCCATTTTAGCGGGAGGTACGAGCAGTACTTC.

The chain combines TRBV24-1 with TRBJ1-5; D gene ambiguous. Trimming left V 1 base short and J 6 bases short, with 6 bases between. This CDR3 is 13 amino acids long. Germline V gene lookup returns CDR1 KGHDR and CDR2 SFDVKD. In nucleotides, the CDR3 is TGTGCCACCAGTGATTTCTCGGTTCAGCCCCAGCATTTT. It yields the protein CATSDFSVQPQHF.

This sequence joins TRBV9 and TRBJ1-3, with D unclear. V was shortened by 0 bases and J by 0 bases, with 10 bases between the two germline ends. The CDR3 is 16 residues long. CDR1 is SGDLS and CDR2 is YYNGEE in the germline V gene. The chain's CDR3 is CASSVGPFSSGNTIYF. The CDR3, as DNA: TGTGCCAGCAGCGTAGGGCCGTTTTCCTCTGGAAACACCATATATTTT.

The rearrangement links TRBV28 to TRBJ2-7; TRBD1 agrees at 7 bases. V dropped 6 bases and J dropped 1; count of bases not matched to a gene: 3. CDR3 length equals 13 residues. Looked up from germline, CDR1 is MDHEN and CDR2 is SYDVKM. CDR3 in DNA: TGTGCCAGCAGCGGGACAGCTTCCTACGAGCAGTACTTC. Translating gives CASSGTASYEQYF.